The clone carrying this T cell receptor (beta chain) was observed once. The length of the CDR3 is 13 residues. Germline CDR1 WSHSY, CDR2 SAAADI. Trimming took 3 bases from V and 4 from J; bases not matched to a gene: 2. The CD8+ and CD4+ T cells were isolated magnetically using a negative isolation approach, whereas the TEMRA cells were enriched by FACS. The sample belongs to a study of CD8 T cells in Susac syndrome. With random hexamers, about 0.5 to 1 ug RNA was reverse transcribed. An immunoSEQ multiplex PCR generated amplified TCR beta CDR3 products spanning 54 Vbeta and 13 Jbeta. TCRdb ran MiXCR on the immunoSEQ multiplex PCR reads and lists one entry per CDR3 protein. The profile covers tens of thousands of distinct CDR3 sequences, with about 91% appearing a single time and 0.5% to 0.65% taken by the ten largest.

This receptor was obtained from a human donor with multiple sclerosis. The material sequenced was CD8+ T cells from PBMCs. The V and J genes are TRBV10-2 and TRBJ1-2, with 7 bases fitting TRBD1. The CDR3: CASSEGTAYGYTF. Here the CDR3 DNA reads TGCGCCAGCAGTGAAGGGACAGCCTATGGCTACACCTTC.